These 32 T cell receptor beta chains came from one sample sequenced in a study of tumor and adjacent non-tumor tissue in lung cancer. A modified ARM-PCR protocol with three rounds of nested PCR amplified TCRbeta. TCRdb redid the calling of the multiplex PCR reads with MiXCR, one entry per CDR3 protein. The table has 76,000 or so distinct CDR3 sequences, nearly 70% seen once; the top ten hold roughly 12%. This sample's RNA came from whole unsorted tissue. Sequencing input: lung tumor tissue. These receptors all stem from a woman in her 70s with non-small cell lung cancer.

Notes on this clonotype: An end of the junction does not agree with germline; a read error may underlie this. The V gene is TRBV29-1, the J gene TRBJ2-7; 10 nucleotides align to TRBD2. Germline values: CDR1 SQVTM, CDR2 ANQGSEA. This CDR3 has 13 residues. The CDR3 loop reads CNVSSGSFGKQYF. The CDR3 coding sequence is TGCAACGTTTCTAGCGGGAGCTTTGGCAAGCAGTACTTC.

Details on this clonotype: Sequence at one end of the junction differs from germline and may be a read error. The chain combines TRBV5-1 with TRBJ2-7; 7 positions match TRBD1. The CDR3 covers 16 residues. Germline V gene lookup returns CDR1 SGHRS and CDR2 YFSETQ. CDR3 DNA: TGCGCCAACAGCTTAACCGGGACAGTGAGCTCCTACGATCAGTACTTC. This gives the protein CANSLTGTVSSYDQYF.

The chain's CDR3 is CASRASDIDGYTF. In DNA form, the CDR3 reads TGTGCCAGCAGAGCATCGGACATCGATGGCTACACCTTC. The V gene is TRBV28, the J gene TRBJ1-2; perhaps TRBD1 as D (5 bases). CDR1 is MDHEN and CDR2 is SYDVKM in the germline V gene. V shed 6 bases and J shed 6 bases, with 14 bases lying between them. The CDR3 runs to 13 residues.

There are a few counts of this clonotype. This may be a read error: a much more frequent sequence differs by one nucleotide. The V gene is TRBV30, the J gene TRBJ2-1, with 8 positions matching TRBD2. V shed 2 bases, J shed 6 bases, and the junction held 9 bases outside the gene matches. The length of the CDR3 is 15 residues. CDR1 is GTSNPN, CDR2 SVGIG, per germline (reference sequence). As DNA, the CDR3 is TGTGCCTGGAGTTCGACTAGCGCCCGGAGCAATGAGCAGTTCTTC. It translates to CAWSSTSARSNEQFF.

A note on this clonotype: A clone one base away is much larger, so this may be a read error. The J gene is TRBJ2-1, the V gene TRBV20-1, with TRBD2 identical over 11 bases. V shed 2 bases, J shed 5 bases, and the junction held 5 bases outside the gene matches. The CDR3 loop spans 15 amino acids. Per germline, CDR1 DFQATT and CDR2 SNEGSKA (reference sequence). The CDR3 bases are TGCAGTGCTAGACCCCTAGCGGGAGGTGACAATGAGCAGTTCTTC. It encodes CSARPLAGGDNEQFF.

A remark on this clonotype: No conserved phenylalanine or tryptophan is present at the end of the CDR3, so a read error is the likely explanation. CDR3 nucleotides: TGTGCCAGCAGCTTAGAAGGGGGTTCGGCCCAGTACCTC. It is translated as CASSLEGGSAQYL. V is TRBV11-2 and J is TRBJ2-5; tentative D call: TRBD1 (6 bases). V lost 0 bases and J 9 bases, leaving 11 bases between the germline ends. Germline lookup yields CDR1 SGHAT and CDR2 FQNNGV. This CDR3 contains 13 residues.

The V call is TRBV29-1, the J call TRBJ2-1, with a possible D match to TRBD1 (6 bases). Germline assignment: CDR1 SQVTM and CDR2 ANQGSEA. This CDR3 is built from 12 residues. V dropped 8 bases and J dropped 6 bases, with 14 bases sitting between them. CDR3 residues: CSLARGGNEQFF. The CDR3 DNA reads TGCAGCCTTGCCAGAGGGGGCAATGAGCAGTTCTTC.

In regard to this clonotype: A read error may be the cause here, since a much bigger clone is one base away. The chain recombines TRBV14 with TRBJ1-6; D ambiguous. The germline gives CDR1 SGHDN, CDR2 FVKESK. The CDR3 has 14 amino acids. CDR3 sequence reads: CASSRIPDNSPRHF. Written as DNA, the CDR3 is TGTGCCAGCAGCCGAATCCCTGATAATTCACCCCGCCACTTT.

The V call is TRBV5-1, the J call TRBJ2-7; perhaps TRBD1 as D (6 bases). Between the trimmed V and J ends, which lost 2 bases and 2 bases, there was a span of 14 bases. The germline V gene encodes CDR1 SGHRS and CDR2 YFSETQ. CDR3 length: 15 amino acids. In DNA form, the CDR3 reads TGCGCCAGCAGCTTTCTACTCAGGGGAACCTACGAGCAGTACTTC. This encodes CASSFLLRGTYEQYF. The full variable domain, rest sourced from reference TRBV5-1 and TRBJ2-7, is KAGVTQTPRYLIKTRGQQVTLSCSPISGHRSVSWYQQTPGQGLQFLFEYFSETQRNKGNFPGRFSGRQFSNSRSEMNVSTLELGDSALYLCASSFLLRGTYEQYFGPGTRLTVT.

In the case of this clonotype: One end of the junction fails to match germline, which may point to a read error. This chain joins TRBV20-1 and TRBJ2-1; possibly TRBD2 for D (5 bases). The CDR3 length is 14 residues. The V gene's germline CDR1 is DFQATT and CDR2 SNEGSKA (reference sequence). CDR3 coding DNA: TGCAGTGCGTTCGGGCGGACTCTATACAATGAGCAGTCCTTC. Its translation: CSAFGRTLYNEQSF.

The chain is built from TRBV6-6 and TRBJ1-2; D not certain. The CDR3 spans 16 residues. The germline gives CDR1 MNHNY, CDR2 SVGAGI (reference sequence). The V and J ends lost 5 bases and 0 bases respectively, with 16 bases between them. CDR3: CASSHQTVSTNYGYTF. The DNA for the CDR3 is TGTGCCAGCAGTCATCAGACGGTTTCAACTAACTATGGCTACACCTTC.

As regards this clonotype: A read error may account for a junction end that differs from germline. The rearrangement joins TRBV6-1 to TRBJ2-1, with a tentative D call TRBD1 (5 bases). The CDR3 loop spans 15 amino acids. Germline lookup yields CDR1 MNHNS and CDR2 SASEGT. The DNA for the CDR3 is TGTGCCAGCAGCGCGCAGGGTGGGCTCCACCATGAGCAGTTATTC. This encodes CASSAQGGLHHEQLF.

With regard to this clonotype: A read error may be the cause here, since a much bigger clone is one base away. This rearrangement joins TRBV5-8 to TRBJ1-1; D remains ambiguous. The CDR3 is 19 amino acids. Germline CDR1 reads SGHTS; CDR2 reads YDEGEE. V shed 4 bases and J shed 1 base, with 26 bases lying between them. CDR3 loop: CASSGIRAGRRKQNTEAFF. The CDR3 nucleotides are TGTGCCAGCAGCGGGATTCGTGCGGGCAGGAGAAAACAGAACACTGAAGCTTTCTTT. Full variable domain (remainder filled in from reference TRBV5-8 and TRBJ1-1): EAGVTQSPTHLIKTRGQQATLRCSPISGHTSVYWYQQALGLGLQFLLWYDEGEERNRGNFPPRFSGRQFPNYSSELNVNALELEDSALYLCASSGIRAGRRKQNTEAFFGQGTRLTVV.

To note about this clonotype: At one end, the junction sequence differs from germline, possibly due to a read error. The chain joins TRBV29-1 to TRBJ1-2, with 9 bases aligning to TRBD1. Germline V gene data show CDR1 as SQVTM and CDR2 as ANQGSEA. There are 12 residues in the CDR3. The CDR3 region is CSAWGQGDGYTF. CDR3 bases: TGCAGCGCCTGGGGACAGGGCGATGGTTACACCTTC.

The chain links TRBV6-1 to TRBJ2-4; no clear D gene. This CDR3 comprises 18 residues. Looked up from germline, CDR1 is MNHNS and CDR2 is SASEGT. The CDR3 spells CAGSERGDSPLDKNIQYF. CDR3 bases: TGTGCAGGCAGTGAGCGTGGCGACTCCCCATTAGACAAAAACATTCAGTACTTC.

There are a few counts of this clonotype. A clone one base away is much larger, so this may be a read error. V usage is TRBV5-4 and J usage is TRBJ2-5; no definite D call. The germline CDR1 and CDR2 sequences are SGHNT and YYREEE (reference sequence). The CDR3 has 13 amino acids. Deletions cut 3 bases from V and 6 bases from J, with 12 bases between. This CDR3 is CASSSAAGQTQYF. CDR3 bases: TGTGCCAGCAGCTCGGCAGCAGGTCAGACCCAGTACTTC.

Points on this clonotype: A much more abundant neighbour one base away suggests this may be a read error. The V gene is TRBV24-1, the J gene TRBJ2-1; D perhaps matches TRBD2 (6 bases). Germline V CDR1 and CDR2: KGHDR, SFDVKD. V lost 3 bases, J lost 7 bases, and 15 bases lay in between. The CDR3 runs to 15 residues. This chain's CDR3 is CATSDNGLSDNEQFF. The CDR3 nucleotides are TGTGCCACCAGTGATAACGGACTATCGGATAATGAGCAGTTCTTC.

V and J are TRBV19 and TRBJ2-1, with 11 bases aligning to TRBD2. In germline, CDR1 is LNHDA, CDR2 SQIVND (reference sequence). The CDR3 is made up of 15 amino acids. With V trimmed by 3 bases and J by 9 bases, 7 bases remained unmatched. CDR3 amino acids: CASSILTSGTGEQFF. Here the CDR3 DNA reads TGTGCCAGTAGTATTCTGACTAGCGGGACGGGTGAGCAGTTCTTC. The variable domain in full, completed from reference TRBV19 and TRBJ2-1, reads DGGITQSPKYLFRKEGQNVTLSCEQNLNHDAMYWYRQDPGQGLRLIYYSQIVNDFQKGDIAEGYSVSREKKESFPLTVTSAQKNPTAFYLCASSILTSGTGEQFFGPGTRLTVL.

On this clonotype itself: Compared with germline, one end of the junction differs, possibly owing to a read error. The CDR3 sequence is CASCQDSGQALLNTEAFF. DNA of the CDR3: TGCGCCAGCTGCCAAGATTCTGGACAGGCACTATTGAACACTGAAGCTTTCTTT. V is TRBV4-1 and J is TRBJ1-1, with TRBD1 matching over 7 bases. This CDR3 has 18 amino acids. From germline, CDR1 is MGHRA and CDR2 YSYEKL.

The chain carries TRBV4-1 and TRBJ2-1; the D gene is possibly TRBD1 (6 bases). Trimming removed 2 bases from V and 3 bases from J, with 14 bases in between. Germline V gene data show CDR1 as MGHRA and CDR2 as YSYEKL. The CDR3 covers 16 residues. The CDR3 nucleotides are TGCGCCAGCAGCCAATATCACAGGGTGTGCTACAATGAGCAGTTCTTC. Translating it yields CASSQYHRVCYNEQFF.

This clonotype was seen once. The chain joins TRBV6-6 to TRBJ2-2; no definite D call. The germline V gene has CDR1 MNHNY and CDR2 SVGAGI (reference sequence). This CDR3 comprises 16 residues. V was clipped by 4 bases and J by 1 base, with 13 bases between them. CDR3 in amino acids: CASSWRRPLNTGELFF. CDR3 nucleotides: TGTGCCAGCAGTTGGCGAAGACCCCTGAACACCGGGGAGCTGTTTTTT.

As concerns this clonotype: The CDR3 end shows no conserved phenylalanine or tryptophan, and so a read error is likely. The chain uses TRBV6-5 and TRBJ1-2, with D unclear. Germline V gene data show CDR1 as MNHEY and CDR2 as SVGAGI. The ends were cut back, 0 bases at V and 8 bases at J, with 10 bases in the middle. The CDR3 loop spans 13 amino acids. This chain's CDR3 is CASSYSIGQGYTL. CDR3 coding DNA: TGTGCCAGCAGTTACTCGATAGGGCAGGGCTACACCCTT.

The genes are TRBV4-2 and TRBJ2-1; 9 bases agree with TRBD1. Germline V CDR1 and CDR2: LGHNA, YNFKEQ. V gave up 9 bases and J gave up 5 bases; unmatched junction bases: 14. The CDR3 is 16 residues long. The CDR3 loop reads CARSYRTGGTDNEQFF. The DNA for the CDR3 is TGTGCCAGAAGCTACAGAACAGGGGGCACCGACAATGAGCAGTTCTTC.

As for this clonotype: Without the conserved terminal phenylalanine or tryptophan, this CDR3 likely stems from a read error. The CDR3 sequence is CASSVNRDDRDYTL. CDR3 DNA: TGTGCCAGCAGTGTAAACAGGGACGATCGGGACTACACCCTC. The chain has TRBV6-1 and TRBJ1-2; a weak D match, TRBD1 (6 bases). The CDR3 length is 14 residues. Germline V lookup: CDR1 MNHNS, CDR2 SASEGT. Trimming took off 4 bases at V and 10 bases at J, with 19 bases between the two ends.

About this clonotype: This CDR3 fails to terminate in the conserved phenylalanine or tryptophan, so it likely reflects a read error. The limits of the CDR3 on the DNA are not certain, so only TCRdb's listed CDR3 is given. The CDR3 is CASSPSVDNQPQRL. This chain uses TRBV12-3 or TRBV12-4 with TRBJ1-5. The CDR3 is 14 amino acids long, termini counted.

V and J are TRBV18 and TRBJ2-7; 11 nucleotides line up with TRBD1. The CDR3 covers 13 residues. CDR1 is KGHSH, CDR2 LQKENI, per germline. V shed 3 bases and J 5 bases; nucleotides not matched to a gene: 0. The CDR3 DNA reads TGTGCCAGCTCACCGGGACAGGGGGACGAGCAGTACTTC. Translated, it gives CASSPGQGDEQYF.

Notes on this clonotype: This may be a read error, as it is one base from a much larger clone. The chain joins TRBV5-1 to TRBJ2-7; D is tentatively TRBD1 or TRBD2 (5 bases each). V was cut by 4 bases and J by 3 bases, with 17 bases left in between. Germline loops: CDR1 SGHRS, CDR2 YFSETQ. The CDR3 loop spans 15 amino acids. The CDR3 region is CASSTGRDHGYEQYF. DNA of the CDR3: TGCGCCAGCAGCACCGGACGGGACCACGGCTACGAGCAGTACTTC.

The chain has TRBV6-2 or TRBV6-3 and TRBJ2-1, with TRBD2 identical over 12 bases. V lost 7 bases to trimming and J lost 4 bases; unmatched junction nucleotides: 17. The CDR3 is 19 residues long. Germline CDR1 MNHEY, CDR2 SVGEGT. The CDR3 DNA reads as TGTGCCAGCAACAACGGCGGACTAGCGGGGCCGAGTCCGTACAATGAGCAGTTCTTC. Protein: CASNNGGLAGPSPYNEQFF.

This clonotype was counted between two and nine times. A junction end diverges from the germline sequence, so it may reflect a read error. The chain links TRBV28 to TRBJ2-7, with D perhaps being TRBD1 or TRBD2 (5 bases each). The germline V gene has CDR1 MDHEN and CDR2 SYDVKM. This CDR3 has 14 amino acids. The CDR3 here is CTSSSPGTTIEQYF. CDR3 coding DNA: TGTACCAGCAGTTCACCTGGGACCACTATCGAGCAGTACTTC.

This clonotype was seen ten or more times. The rearrangement uses TRBV5-1 and TRBJ2-3, with D perhaps matching TRBD2 (7 bases). The CDR3 consists of 14 residues. Per the germline V gene, CDR1 is SGHRS and CDR2 is YFSETQ. The V end was cut by 3 bases, the J end by 6 bases, with 14 bases between. Here the CDR3 DNA reads TGCGCCAGCAGCTGGGGGGGACATTTGGATACGCAGTATTTT. Translating gives CASSWGGHLDTQYF.

This chain uses TRBV20-1 with TRBJ2-5; D not certain. Germline assignment: CDR1 DFQATT and CDR2 SNEGSKA (reference sequence). V lost 7 bases and J 2 bases, leaving 8 bases between the germline ends. This CDR3 comprises 11 residues. DNA of the CDR3: TGCAGTGACAAGAAACAAGAGACCCAGTACTTC. Its translation is CSDKKQETQYF.

The table lists this clonotype with a count of one. Given a much more abundant clone one base away, this may be a read error. The chain is built from TRBV20-1 and TRBJ1-2, with D perhaps matching TRBD1 (5 bases). The germline V gene has CDR1 DFQATT and CDR2 SNEGSKA (reference sequence). The CDR3 extends over 15 amino acids. Trimming took off 1 base at V and 8 bases at J, with 20 bases between the two ends. The CDR3: CSARGRKGESGGYTF. CDR3 bases: TGCAGTGCTAGAGGGAGGAAAGGGGAAAGTGGCGGCTACACCTTC.